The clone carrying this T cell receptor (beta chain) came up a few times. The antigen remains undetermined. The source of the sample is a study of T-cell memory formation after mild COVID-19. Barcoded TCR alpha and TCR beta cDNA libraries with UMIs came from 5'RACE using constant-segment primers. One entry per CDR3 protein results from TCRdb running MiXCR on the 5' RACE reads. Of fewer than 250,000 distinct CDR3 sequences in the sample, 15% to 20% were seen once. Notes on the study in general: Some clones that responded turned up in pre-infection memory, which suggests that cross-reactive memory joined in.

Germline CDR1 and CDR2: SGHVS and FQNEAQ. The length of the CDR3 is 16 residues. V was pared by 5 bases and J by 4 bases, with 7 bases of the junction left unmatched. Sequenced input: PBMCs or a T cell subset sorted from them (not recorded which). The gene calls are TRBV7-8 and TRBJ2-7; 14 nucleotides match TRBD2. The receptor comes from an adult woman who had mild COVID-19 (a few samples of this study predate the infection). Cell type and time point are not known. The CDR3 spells CASSPRRLAGGYEQYF. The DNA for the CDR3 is TGTGCCAGCAGCCCTCGACGACTAGCGGGAGGGTACGAGCAGTACTTC.